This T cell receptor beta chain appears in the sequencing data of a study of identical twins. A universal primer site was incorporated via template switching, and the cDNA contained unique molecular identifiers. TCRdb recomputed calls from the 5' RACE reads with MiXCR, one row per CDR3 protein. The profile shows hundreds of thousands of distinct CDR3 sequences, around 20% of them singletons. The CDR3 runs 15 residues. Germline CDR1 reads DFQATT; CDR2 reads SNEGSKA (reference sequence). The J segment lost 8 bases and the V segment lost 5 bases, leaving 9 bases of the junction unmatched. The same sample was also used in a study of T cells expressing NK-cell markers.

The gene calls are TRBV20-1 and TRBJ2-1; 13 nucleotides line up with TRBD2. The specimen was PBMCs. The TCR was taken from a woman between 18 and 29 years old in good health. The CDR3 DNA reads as TGCAGTGCTGTCAAACTAGCGGGAGGGCGGTATGAGCAGTTCTTC. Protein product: CSAVKLAGGRYEQFF.